A selection of T cell receptor beta chains follows, all from one sample in a study of blood T cell repertoires in COVID-19. Repertoires were generated with immunoSEQ multiplex PCR, while TCRdb's copy carries only in-frame clones and drops some. The table shows approximately 190,000 clones, with around 80% occurring only once. Sequenced input: peripheral blood. These receptors all come from a man between 60 and 70 years old with acute or convalescent COVID-19. The CDR3 runs from the conserved cysteine through the conserved F or W.

length: 14
J: TRBJ1-1
V: TRBV6-6
CDR3: CASSTREGPTEAFF

length: 15
J: TRBJ2-1
V: TRBV5-1
CDR3: CASSLTSGRGNEQFF

length: 15
J: TRBJ2-3
V: TRBV19
CDR3: CASSPRTSGTDTQYF

length: 12
J: TRBJ2-7
V: TRBV6-2/TRBV6-3
CDR3: CASSQLSYEQYF

length: 14
J: TRBJ1-2
V: TRBV24-1
CDR3: CATRLWRDDYGYTF

length: 15
J: TRBJ2-1
V: TRBV19
CDR3: CASSIGGQGYNEQFF

length: 16
J: TRBJ2-1
V: TRBV4-1
CDR3: CASSQVGRGGQNEQFF

length: 14
J: TRBJ2-1
V: TRBV18
CDR3: CASSQQGSLGEQFF

length: 13
J: TRBJ2-7
V: TRBV5-1
CDR3: CASSTGGSYEQYF

length: 19
J: TRBJ2-7
V: TRBV3-1/TRBV3-2
CDR3: CASSQGEAGGLTLSYEQYF

length: 18
J: TRBJ2-7
V: TRBV6-1
CDR3: CASSEAYFTGTGFYEQYF

length: 15
J: TRBJ2-1
V: TRBV6-5
CDR3: CASSRLAGDLNEQFF

length: 13
J: TRBJ2-1
V: TRBV2
CDR3: CASGLAEYNEQFF

length: 15
J: TRBJ1-3
V: TRBV18
CDR3: CASSPFRDSGNTIYF

length: 16
J: TRBJ1-6
V: TRBV19
CDR3: CASTDFSGSYNSPLHF

length: 14
J: TRBJ1-6
V: TRBV30
CDR3: CAWSVRDRVSPLHF

length: 9
J: TRBJ1-6
V: TRBV25-1
CDR3: CATKTYVVF

length: 15
J: TRBJ1-1
V: TRBV11-2
CDR3: CASSLRRGTNTEAFF

length: 14
J: TRBJ2-1
V: TRBV5-8
CDR3: CASSLGQGYNEQFF

length: 14
J: TRBJ1-2
V: TRBV5-4
CDR3: CASSPIPTTGGYTF

length: 14
J: TRBJ2-1
V: TRBV2
CDR3: CASSEIQGGNEQFF

length: 15
J: TRBJ2-3
V: TRBV7-9
CDR3: CASSSGLAGTDTQYF

length: 14
J: TRBJ2-3
V: TRBV7-2
CDR3: CASRPGQSTDTQYF

length: 16
J: TRBJ1-4
V: TRBV27
CDR3: CASTPTSGGLNEKLFF

length: 16
J: TRBJ1-5
V: TRBV19
CDR3: CASSMVRGRGSQPQHF

length: 15
J: TRBJ1-6
V: TRBV7-8
CDR3: CASSLRDSIIPPLHF

length: 17
J: TRBJ1-3
V: TRBV12-5
CDR3: CASGLSSGGSSGNTIYF

length: 16
J: TRBJ2-3
V: TRBV11-2
CDR3: CASSLQGARTIDTQYF

length: 19
J: TRBJ1-6
V: TRBV9
CDR3: CASSVARDLGSSYNSPLHF

length: 13
J: TRBJ1-6
V: TRBV27
CDR3: CASSLGANSPLHF

length: 11
J: TRBJ2-7
V: TRBV3-1/TRBV3-2
CDR3: CASSQVYEQYF

length: 15
J: TRBJ1-2
V: TRBV4-1
CDR3: CASSQGTGEFYGYTF

length: 14
J: TRBJ1-1
V: TRBV9
CDR3: CASSALDRNTEAFF

length: 14
J: TRBJ2-7
V: TRBV5-1
CDR3: CASSLGQASYEQYF

length: 14
J: TRBJ2-5
V: TRBV27
CDR3: CASSLSSGWETQYF

length: 15
J: TRBJ2-2
V: TRBV27
CDR3: CASSLFGMATGELFF

length: 13
J: TRBJ1-1
V: TRBV27
CDR3: CASSLRGWTEAFF

length: 14
J: TRBJ1-1
V: TRBV6-5
CDR3: CASSTDRPTAEAFF

length: 13
J: TRBJ2-1
V: TRBV3-1/TRBV3-2
CDR3: CASSQDLAEEQFF

length: 14
J: TRBJ2-7
V: TRBV12-5
CDR3: CASGPSGGPYEQYF

length: 13
J: TRBJ1-1
V: TRBV4-1
CDR3: CASSPQGDTEAFF

length: 13
J: TRBJ1-2
V: TRBV5-1
CDR3: CASSSGQPYGYTF

length: 15
J: TRBJ1-2
V: TRBV7-9
CDR3: CASSNGQGQNYGYTF

length: 13
J: TRBJ2-7
V: TRBV2
CDR3: CASSDPQGSEQYF

length: 15
J: TRBJ2-7
V: TRBV4-1
CDR3: CASTPGLAGSYEQYF

length: 14
J: TRBJ1-2
V: TRBV2
CDR3: CASSEREVFDGYTF

length: 16
J: TRBJ2-3
V: TRBV7-2
CDR3: CASSLLGLAEADTQYF

length: 13
J: TRBJ2-7
V: TRBV6-5
CDR3: CASSFGTTYEQYF

length: 13
J: TRBJ2-1
V: TRBV27
CDR3: CASSGLEDNEQFF

length: 13
J: TRBJ1-2
V: TRBV2
CDR3: CASSGGSSYGYTF

length: 12
J: TRBJ2-1
V: TRBV2
CDR3: CASSPTRNEQFF

length: 14
J: TRBJ2-5
V: TRBV6-5
CDR3: CASSYLGDQETQYF

length: 13
J: TRBJ2-7
V: TRBV11-2
CDR3: CASSLVATYEQYF

length: 15
J: TRBJ1-1
V: TRBV9
CDR3: CASSAVGGGNTEAFF